The present TCR beta chain was sequenced within a study of blood T cell repertoires in COVID-19. Between the trimmed V and J ends, which lost 4 bases and 6 bases, there was a span of 9 bases. The germline V gene encodes CDR1 SGHNT and CDR2 YENEEA. The CDR3 consists of 13 residues. The data were produced by immunoSEQ multiplex PCR, yet TCRdb's version contains in-frame clones alone and is incomplete. This repertoire shows about 69,000 clones, 85% to 90% found once; its top ten account for 5% to 6%. Only one count was recorded for this clone. J is TRBJ2-2 and V is TRBV11-3, with D tentatively TRBD2 (6 bases). The sequenced sample consisted of peripheral blood. This receptor was taken from a man in his fifties or sixties with acute or convalescent COVID-19. The CDR3 DNA is TGTGCCAGCAGCTCGCTAGCGCCCGGGGAGCTGTTTTTT. Its translation: CASSSLAPGELFF.